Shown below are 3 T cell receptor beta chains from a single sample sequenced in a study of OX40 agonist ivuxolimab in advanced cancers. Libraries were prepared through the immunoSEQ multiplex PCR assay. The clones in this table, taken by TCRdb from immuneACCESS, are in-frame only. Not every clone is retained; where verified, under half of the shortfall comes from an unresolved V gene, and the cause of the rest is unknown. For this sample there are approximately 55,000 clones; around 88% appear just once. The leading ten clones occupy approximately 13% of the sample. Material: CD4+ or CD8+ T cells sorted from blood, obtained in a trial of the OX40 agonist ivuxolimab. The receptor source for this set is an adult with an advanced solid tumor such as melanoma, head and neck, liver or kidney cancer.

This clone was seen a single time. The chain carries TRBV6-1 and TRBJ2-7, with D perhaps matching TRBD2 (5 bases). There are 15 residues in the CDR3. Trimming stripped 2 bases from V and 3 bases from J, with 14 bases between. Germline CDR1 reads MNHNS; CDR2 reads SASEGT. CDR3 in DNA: TGTGCCAGCAGTGAAAACGCGGGTGTCCTCTACGAGCAGTACTTC. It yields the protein CASSENAGVLYEQYF.

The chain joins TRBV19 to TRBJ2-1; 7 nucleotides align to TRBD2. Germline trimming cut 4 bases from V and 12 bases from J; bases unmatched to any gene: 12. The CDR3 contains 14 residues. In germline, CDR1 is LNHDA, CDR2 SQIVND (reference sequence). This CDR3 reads CASSTQRETMRQFF. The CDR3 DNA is TGTGCCAGTAGTACTCAGCGGGAAACAATGAGGCAGTTCTTC.

The CDR3 loop reads CASSWNTAGWTDTQYF. The CDR3, as DNA: TGCGCCAGCAGCTGGAACACGGCAGGGTGGACAGATACGCAGTATTTT. The chain combines TRBV4-1 with TRBJ2-3, with D tentatively TRBD1 (5 bases). Germline CDR1 reads MGHRA; CDR2 reads YSYEKL. The CDR3 extends over 16 amino acids. V was clipped by 5 bases and J by 3 bases, with 18 bases between them.